The sequence of this T cell receptor beta chain was determined in a study of cytomegalovirus exposure and HLA in healthy donors. Study summary: For the roughly 390 genotyped donors, roughly 80% fell within the Caucasian-associated ancestry cluster.

Trimming cost V 3 bases and J 4 bases, with 13 bases left between them. The CDR3 sequence is 15 residues long. Germline CDR1 is MRHNA and CDR2 is SNTAGT. Comments on this clone: The target antigen is unknown.

PCR was performed using 60 Vbeta and 13 Jbeta primers. Measured with immunoSEQ multiplex PCR; TCRdb has only the in-frame clones, and not every one. Altogether tens of thousands of clones are present, less than 80% being singletons, with the ten largest covering over 7.5%. General study results and limits: TCR beta V segments were, for the most part, productive about 87% or about 30% of the time in an earlier analysis. A later analysis linked a missense DCLRE1C variant to TCR beta V- and J-gene trimming.

Sequenced material: PBMCs. This rearrangement joins TRBV6-4 to TRBJ2-4; the D gene is possibly TRBD1 (6 bases). This clonotype was obtained from a man in his sixties in good health and CMV-seropositive. CDR3 region: CASSEGGGRKNIQYF. The CDR3, as DNA: TGTGCCAGCAGTGAGGGTGGGGGCCGTAAAAACATTCAGTACTTC.